Listed below are T cell receptor beta chains from one sample, sequenced in a study of T cells after yellow fever vaccination. A single record per CDR3 protein comes from TCRdb applying MiXCR to the 5' RACE reads. The sample has a few hundred thousand distinct CDR3 sequences, roughly 6.8% seen once. Sequencing was performed on PBMCs, taken around 45 days after the first yellow fever vaccination. The receptor set was obtained from a man between 18 and 35 years old who received the YFV17D yellow fever vaccine. Both conserved end residues are part of each CDR3. The D gene is left open where the match is weak. Where a row states a size, it is once, few, many or the class of an expanded clone; other rows omit it.

>TRBD1|TRBV15|many|TRBJ2-3|15
TGTGCCACCAGCCCGGACAGGCGAGGCACAGATACGCAGTATTTT
CATSPDRRGTDTQYF
>.|TRBV5-4|many|TRBJ2-7|15
TGTGCCAGCAGCTTGGGCTGGGGCCCTTCCTACGAGCAGTACTTC
CASSLGWGPSYEQYF
>TRBD2|TRBV20-1|.|TRBJ2-5|13
TGCAGTGTGGCGGGGGGTTACCAAGAGACCCAGTACTTC
CSVAGGYQETQYF
>.|TRBV5-1|many|TRBJ2-1|14
TGCGCCAGCAGCTTGGGACTAGTAGACAATGAGCAGTTCTTC
CASSLGLVDNEQFF
>.|TRBV6-5|few|TRBJ1-4|15
.
CASSTSGRFNEKLFF
>.|TRBV12-3/TRBV12-4|many|TRBJ2-1|12
TGTGCCAGCAGTTTGGGGGCGGGTGAGCAGTTCTTC
CASSLGAGEQFF
>.|TRBV20-1|.|TRBJ2-3|15
TGCAGTGCTAGAGATCGAAGGGGAATGACAGATACGCAGTATTTT
CSARDRRGMTDTQYF
>.|TRBV12-3/TRBV12-4|few|TRBJ1-2|18
TGTGCCAGCAGTTCGGGGGGGGCGGGGGCCGGCGGTGGATATGGCTACACCTTC
CASSSGGAGAGGGYGYTF
>.|TRBV6-1|few|TRBJ1-1|14
TGTGCCAGCAGTCCGGGACTCTGGAACACTGAAGCTTTCTTT
CASSPGLWNTEAFF
>TRBD2|TRBV5-1|few|TRBJ2-5|17
TGCGCCAGCAGCTCGGGACTAGCGGGGCTCCATCTGAAGACCCAGTACTTC
CASSSGLAGLHLKTQYF
>.|TRBV9|few|TRBJ1-4|14
TGTGCCAGCAGCGTAAGGGCAGGGGATGAAAAACTGTTTTTT
CASSVRAGDEKLFF
>.|TRBV7-9|.|TRBJ2-7|15
TGTGCCAGCAGCCATTCCCGCGTGGGGCTGGGGGAGCAGTACTTC
CASSHSRVGLGEQYF
>.|TRBV6-1|few|TRBJ2-5|13
TGTGCCAGCAGCAACGGAATTAAAGAGACCCAGTACTTC
CASSNGIKETQYF
>.|TRBV12-3/TRBV12-4|many|TRBJ2-7|11
TGTGCCAGCAGTTTTCGCTACGAGCAGTACTTC
CASSFRYEQYF
>.|TRBV20-1|few|TRBJ1-4|13
TGCAGTGCTAGTGCAGGGGTGGATGAAAAACTGTTTTTT
CSASAGVDEKLFF
>.|TRBV12-3/TRBV12-4|.|TRBJ2-2|14
TGTGCCAGCAGTTTCTCACAAAACACCGGGGAGCTGTTTTTT
CASSFSQNTGELFF
>TRBD1|TRBV11-2|once|TRBJ2-3|18
TGTGCCAGCAGCCATCCCGGGACAGGGACTTGGGGCACAGATACGCAGTATTTT
CASSHPGTGTWGTDTQYF
>.|TRBV12-3/TRBV12-4|few|TRBJ2-2|15
TGTGCCAGCAGCTCACGAACGCAGGGGAGCGGGGAGCTGTTTTTT
CASSSRTQGSGELFF
>.|TRBV6-2/TRBV6-3|few|TRBJ2-2|11
TGTGCCAGCAGTTACTCGAAAGGGCTGTTTTTT
CASSYSKGLFF
>TRBD2|TRBV20-1|many|TRBJ2-2|15
TGCAGTGCTACTCTAGCGGGGGGGGTCGGCCGGGAGCTGTTTTTT
CSATLAGGVGRELFF
>TRBD1|TRBV7-9|many|TRBJ2-2|14
TGTGCCAGCAGTTACGACAGGGACACCGGGGAGCTGTTTTTT
CASSYDRDTGELFF
>.|TRBV15|few|TRBJ2-2|13
TGTGCCACCAGCAACTGGGGCACCGGGGAGCTGTTTTTT
CATSNWGTGELFF
>.|TRBV6-1|many|TRBJ1-4|15
TGTGCCAGCAGTCGTGACCCGGCAACTAATGAAAAACTGTTTTTT
CASSRDPATNEKLFF
>.|TRBV7-3|.|TRBJ1-1|14
TGTGCCAGCAGCTTAATAGCGGGGGCCGCTGAAGCTTTCTTT
CASSLIAGAAEAFF